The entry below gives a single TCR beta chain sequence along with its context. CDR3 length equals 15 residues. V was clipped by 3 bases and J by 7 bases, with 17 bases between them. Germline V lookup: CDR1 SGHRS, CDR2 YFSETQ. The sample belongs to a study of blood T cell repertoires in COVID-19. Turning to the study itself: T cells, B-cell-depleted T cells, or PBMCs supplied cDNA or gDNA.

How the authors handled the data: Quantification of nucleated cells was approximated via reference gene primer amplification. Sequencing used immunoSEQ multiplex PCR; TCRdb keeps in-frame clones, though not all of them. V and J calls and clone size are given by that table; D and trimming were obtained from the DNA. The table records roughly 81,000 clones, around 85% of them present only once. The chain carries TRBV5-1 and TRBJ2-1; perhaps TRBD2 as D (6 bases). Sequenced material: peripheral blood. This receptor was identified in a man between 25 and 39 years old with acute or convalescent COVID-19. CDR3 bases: TGCGCCAGCAGCTCCGGTGGAGGGACCAAGAATGAGCAGTTCTTC. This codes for CASSSGGGTKNEQFF.